Sequencing of this T cell receptor beta chain was carried out in a study of T cells in localized non-small cell lung cancer. Study-level findings and limits: Longer overall survival was associated with a higher density of T cells in the blood.

Assay used: immunoSEQ multiplex PCR; TCRdb lists only in-frame clones, some missing. The table records under 45,000 clones, roughly 80% of them present only once. A remark on this clone: Its cognate antigen is unknown.

From germline, CDR1 is SGHRS and CDR2 YFSETQ. The V end lost 3 bases, the J end lost 1 base, and 5 bases lay between the germline ends. The CDR3 loop spans 13 amino acids. The receptor was derived from a man aged 40-75 years with stage II lung adenocarcinoma. Material: PBMCs, obtained before any cancer treatment. The J gene is TRBJ1-3, the V gene TRBV5-1; D is uncertain. CDR3 in amino acids: CASSWTSGNTIYF. CDR3 in DNA: TGCGCCAGCAGCTGGACTTCTGGAAACACCATATATTTT.